This T cell receptor (beta chain) was sequenced for a study of T-cell memory formation after mild COVID-19 (dated by TCRdb to the early 2020s). In the study overall: TCR sequence clusters from the two donors were found to be largely donor specific. In two donors, T-cell clones that expanded and contracted after mild COVID-19 were followed by sequencing TCRalpha and TCRbeta repertoires longitudinally. The cohort comprised two young, previously healthy adult volunteers, one female and one male. The investigation overall reported the following: The detection of some responding clones in pre-infection memory suggests that pre-existing cross-reactive memory T cells joined the SARS-CoV-2 response. Only two mild cases were covered by the study, and larger cohorts that include severe cases with pre-infection samples were considered necessary. Contracting CD4+ clones were located mainly in the CM and EM memory subsets, whereas CD8+ clones were found to be enriched in EMRA. The second-wave clones that peaked on day 37 were not confirmed to be SARS-CoV-2 specific. Balanced CD4/CD8 phenotypes were observed for clones contracting from day 15 to 85, whereas a bias towards CD4+ was observed for a second wave of clones expanding from day 15 to 37.

For sequencing, an Illumina NovaSeq 6000 was employed. TCRalpha and TCRbeta cDNA libraries were built by 5'RACE with constant-segment primers, adding sample barcodes and unique molecular identifiers. Trizol reagent was used to extract RNA from every sample. The libraries were amplified in two PCR steps, and the second step added a second sample barcode and Illumina TruSeq adapters. Sequencing of the libraries was done on an Illumina NovaSeq, producing 2 x 150 bp paired-end reads. From the authors' description of their analysis: Demultiplexing of reads and collapsing into UMI-guided consensus sequences were performed with migec v1.2.7. Using mixcr v2.1.11, UMI consensuses were aligned to TRA and TRB V and J templates and then assembled into clonotypes. Expanded or contracted clonotypes were those called significant by both edgeR and NoisET, with noise models trained on biological replicates. For edgeR calls, the cutoffs were a false discovery rate-adjusted p below 0.01 and a log2 fold-change threshold of 1. As an exploratory analysis of dynamics, PCA with hierarchical clustering was applied to max-normalized trajectories of the 1000 most abundant clonotypes. Separately sequenced CD4+ and CD8+ repertoires were used to assign a CD4 or CD8 phenotype to each responding clone. Using fastp trimming at Q25 and MiXCR clonotype assembly, TCRdb reanalyzed the public sequencing data and kept in-frame beta chains. Each entry is one CDR3 protein sequence, shown with its most common DNA and genes. These V and J calls are TCRdb output, not the study's own analysis. The sample data list tens of thousands of distinct CDR3 sequences, and over 11% of these were observed just once. The ten largest clonotypes hold 31% of the sample.

Concerning this clonotype: Its recognized antigen is unknown. There are no base qualities to consult, and no much larger clone falls within one base.

Ficoll-Paque density gradient centrifugation was the method used to isolate PBMCs. The specimen sequenced was PBMCs or a T cell subset sorted from them (not recorded which). The receptor was isolated from an adult woman who had mild COVID-19 (a few samples of this study predate the infection). The sample titles of this study are shuffled in the database, so cell type and time point are left out; the donor was told from shared clones.

This receptor carries the CDR3 CATREAASYEQYF. DNA sequence: TGTGCCACGAGGGAGGCAGCCTCCTACGAGCAGTACTTC. The chain links TRBV19 with TRBJ2-7; perhaps TRBD2 is the D gene, with 6 bases matching. Measured from the cysteine to the phenylalanine, the CDR3 is 13 residues long. Only CDR3 DNA remains: 39 bases, in frame from the first base. The germline V gene encodes CDR1 LNHDA and CDR2 SQIVND (reference sequence). V lost 10 bases and J lost 0 bases; the stretch between them is 13 bases long.